This T cell receptor (beta chain) was found in a study of T cell responses to AZD1222 COVID-19 vaccine. Measured with immunoSEQ multiplex PCR; TCRdb has only the in-frame clones, and not every one. The table shows about 54,000 clones, with roughly 80% occurring only once. General study points: Researchers took repertoire samples only after the peak T cell response had come. Vaccine-related CD4 TCRs covered spike, predominating at 160-218 and 743-854. Donors were largely white British and mainly female; clonal diversity was possibly underestimated.

This clone was observed a handful of times. No antigen is known for it. This receptor was identified in an adult in good health. Sequencing used peripheral blood, obtained on day 0 of AZD1222 vaccination.

The CDR3 is CASSLARTAPEQFF. The CDR3 DNA follows: TGTGCCAGCAGCTTAGCGAGGACCGCCCCCGAGCAGTTCTTC. The chain is built from TRBV7-2 and TRBJ2-1; D unresolved. The CDR3 runs to 14 residues. The V gene's germline CDR1 is SGHTA and CDR2 FQGNSA. V was clipped by 0 bases and J by 10 bases, with 13 bases between them. Supplemented by reference TRBV7-2 and TRBJ2-1, the full variable domain reads GAGVSQSPSNKVTEKGKDVELRCDPISGHTALYWYRQSLGQGLEFLIYFQGNSAPDKSGLPSDRFSAERTGGSVSTLTIQRTQQEDSAVYLCASSLARTAPEQFFGPGTRLTVL.